The next 11 T cell receptor beta chains were all read from a single sample in a study of T cell responses to AZD1222 COVID-19 vaccine. Libraries were prepared by immunoSEQ multiplex PCR; TCRdb keeps only in-frame clonotypes and omits some of them. The table has roughly 100,000 clones, roughly 88% seen once. Source: peripheral blood, taken on day 0 of AZD1222 vaccination. The receptors were gathered from an adult in good health.

The chain joins TRBV9 to TRBJ2-5; TRBD2 agrees at 9 bases. The germline V gene encodes CDR1 SGDLS and CDR2 YYNGEE. Trimming took 1 base from V and 5 from J; bases not matched to a gene: 6. The CDR3 has 15 residues. CDR3 nucleotide sequence: TGTGCCAGCAGCGTAAGGAGCGGGGGGCCTGAGACCCAGTACTTC. This gives the protein CASSVRSGGPETQYF.

V is TRBV6-5 and J is TRBJ1-4, with D unresolved. The CDR3 runs 16 residues. The germline gives CDR1 MNHEY, CDR2 SVGAGI. V was trimmed by 2 bases and J by 0 bases, leaving 10 bases between them. CDR3: CASSYGRVPTNEKLFF. The CDR3 DNA reads TGTGCCAGCAGTTACGGGCGGGTACCAACTAATGAAAAACTGTTTTTT.

This clone was detected once. The rearrangement joins TRBV10-3 to TRBJ2-1; tentative D call: TRBD2 (6 bases). Germline V lookup: CDR1 ENHRY, CDR2 SYGVKD. Trimming shortened V by 8 bases and J by 7 bases, and 15 bases separated the two germline ends. The CDR3 sequence is 13 residues long. Here the CDR3 DNA reads TGTGCCATCTCCCTAGCGACCGCAAATGAGCAGTTCTTC. The encoded protein is CAISLATANEQFF.

The rearrangement uses TRBV19 and TRBJ2-7; D is unclear. V lost 5 bases and J lost 5, with 10 bases in between. Germline CDR1 reads LNHDA; CDR2 reads SQIVND (reference sequence). This CDR3 has 12 amino acids. CDR3 in amino acids: CASSDSGHEQYF. CDR3 DNA: TGTGCCAGTAGTGACTCAGGCCACGAGCAGTACTTC.

The chain couples TRBV3-1 (or the pseudogene TRBV3-2) to TRBJ2-1; TRBD2 matches 11 bases. This CDR3 has 16 residues. The germline V gene has CDR1 LGHDT and CDR2 YNNKEL (reference sequence). Trimming took 1 base from V and 8 from J; bases not matched to a gene: 7. CDR3 DNA sequence: TGTGCCAGCAGCCAAGGGCTAGCGGGAGGTATGGATGAGCAGTTCTTC. The encoded protein is CASSQGLAGGMDEQFF.

The rearrangement joins TRBV27 to TRBJ1-5; maybe TRBD1 (6 bases). CDR3 length: 15 amino acids. V was clipped by 5 bases and J by 4 bases, with 15 bases between them. CDR1 and CDR2 from the germline V gene are MNHEY and SMNVEV (reference sequence). This CDR3 reads CASSRVDRSNQPQHF. In nucleotides, the CDR3 is TGTGCCAGCAGTAGAGTGGACAGATCAAATCAGCCCCAGCATTTT.

The J gene is TRBJ1-4, the V gene TRBV12-5; 10 positions agree with TRBD1. Per the germline V gene, CDR1 is LGHNT and CDR2 is FRNRAP. Losses at the gene ends were 6 bases for V and 5 bases for J; bases not matched to a gene: 3. CDR3 length: 14 amino acids. CDR3 amino acids: CASGSDRGNEKLFF. CDR3 DNA sequence: TGTGCTAGTGGATCGGACAGGGGGAATGAAAAACTGTTTTTT.

The chain couples TRBV7-2 to TRBJ2-7; 9 positions agree with TRBD1. From germline, CDR1 is SGHTA and CDR2 FQGNSA. The V and J ends lost 5 bases and 0 bases, in that order; junction bases with no gene match: 11. This CDR3 spans 17 amino acids. CDR3 coding DNA: TGTGCCAGCAGCCGGAAGGGACAGGGTACGAGCTCCTACGAGCAGTACTTC. Amino acids: CASSRKGQGTSSYEQYF.

J is TRBJ2-5 and V is TRBV5-1; 14 bases are a match to TRBD2. This CDR3 has 15 amino acids. CDR1 is SGHRS, CDR2 YFSETQ, per germline. After removal of 2 bases from V and 4 bases from J, the junction contained 1 base not matched to a gene. The CDR3 coding sequence is TGCGCCAGCAGCTTCGGACTAGCGGGAGGAGAGACCCAGTACTTC. Its translation is CASSFGLAGGETQYF.

This clone was recorded only once. The junction does not match germline at one end; this may be a read error. The same CDR3 can be traced to other DNA sequences in this sample. V and J are TRBV7-9 and TRBJ2-7, with D possibly being TRBD1 or TRBD2 (6 bases each). Germline values: CDR1 SEHNR, CDR2 FQNEAQ (reference sequence). This CDR3 has 13 residues. This CDR3 is CASKTGAHYEQYF. As DNA, the CDR3 is TGTGCCAGCAAAACGGGGGCTCACTACGAGCAGTACTTT.

The chain employs TRBV10-3 and TRBJ1-5; D ambiguous. V lost 7 bases, J lost 4 bases, and 11 bases lay in between. CDR1 and CDR2 (germline): ENHRY, SYGVKD. The CDR3 totals 13 residues. CDR3 region: CAITKDGNQPQHF. Written as DNA, the CDR3 is TGTGCCATCACTAAGGACGGGAATCAGCCCCAGCATTTT.